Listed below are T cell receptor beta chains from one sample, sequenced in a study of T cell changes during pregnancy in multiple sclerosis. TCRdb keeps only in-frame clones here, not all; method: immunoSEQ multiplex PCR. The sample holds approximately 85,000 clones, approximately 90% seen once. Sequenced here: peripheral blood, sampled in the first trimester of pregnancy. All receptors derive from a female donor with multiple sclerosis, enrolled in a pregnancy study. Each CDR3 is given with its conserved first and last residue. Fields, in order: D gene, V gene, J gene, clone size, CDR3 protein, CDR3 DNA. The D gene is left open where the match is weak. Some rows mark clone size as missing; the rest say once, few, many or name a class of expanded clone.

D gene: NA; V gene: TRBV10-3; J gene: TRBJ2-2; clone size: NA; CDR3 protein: CAISGVTGTVNTGELFF; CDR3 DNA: TGTGCCATCAGTGGAGTGACCGGGACTGTAAACACCGGGGAGCTGTTTTTT
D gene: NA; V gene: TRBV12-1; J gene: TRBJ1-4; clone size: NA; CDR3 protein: CASSFDIGTGGGTNEKLFF; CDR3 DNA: TGTGCCAGCAGCTTTGACATCGGGACAGGGGGGGGCACTAATGAAAAACTGTTTTTT
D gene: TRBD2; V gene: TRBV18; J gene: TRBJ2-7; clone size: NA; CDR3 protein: CASSPSRRLAGGGTYEQYF; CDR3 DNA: TGTGCCAGCTCACCATCTAGGCGACTAGCGGGAGGGGGAACCTACGAGCAGTACTTC
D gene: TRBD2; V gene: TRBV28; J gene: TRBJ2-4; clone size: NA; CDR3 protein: CASSPSILGGGDKNIQYF; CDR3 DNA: TGTGCCAGCAGTCCGAGTATTCTCGGCGGGGGGGACAAAAACATTCAGTACTTC
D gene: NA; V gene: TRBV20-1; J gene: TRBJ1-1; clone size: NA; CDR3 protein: CSAGFSGAFF; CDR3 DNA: TGCAGTGCTGGCTTCTCGGGAGCTTTCTTT
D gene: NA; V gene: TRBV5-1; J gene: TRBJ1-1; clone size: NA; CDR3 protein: CASSPEGSRVGAFF; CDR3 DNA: TGCGCCAGCAGCCCGGAGGGCTCCAGAGTGGGGGCTTTCTTT
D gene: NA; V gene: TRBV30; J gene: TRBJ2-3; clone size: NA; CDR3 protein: CAWTPGIGGARGTQYF; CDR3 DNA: TGTGCCTGGACCCCCGGGATCGGCGGTGCTCGGGGTACGCAGTATTTT
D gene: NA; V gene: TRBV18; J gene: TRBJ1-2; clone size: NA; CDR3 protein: CASSPDSTYGYTF; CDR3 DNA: TGTGCCAGCTCACCCGACAGTACCTATGGCTACACCTTC
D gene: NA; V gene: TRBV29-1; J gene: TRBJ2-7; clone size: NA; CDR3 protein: CSVEGGGNYEQYF; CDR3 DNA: TGCAGCGTTGAAGGGGGCGGAAACTACGAGCAGTACTTC
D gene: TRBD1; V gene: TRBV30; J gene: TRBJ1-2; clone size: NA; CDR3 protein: CAWSVIQGARNGYTF; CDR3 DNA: TGTGCCTGGAGTGTAATACAGGGGGCGAGGAATGGCTACACCTTC
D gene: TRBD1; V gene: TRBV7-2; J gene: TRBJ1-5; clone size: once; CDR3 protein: CASSTRQGVNQPQHF; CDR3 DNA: TGTGCCAGCAGCACAAGACAGGGCGTCAATCAGCCCCAGCATTTT
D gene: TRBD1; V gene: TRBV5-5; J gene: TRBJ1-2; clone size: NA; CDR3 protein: CASHGQADGYTF; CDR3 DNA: TGTGCCAGCCACGGACAGGCCGATGGCTACACCTTC
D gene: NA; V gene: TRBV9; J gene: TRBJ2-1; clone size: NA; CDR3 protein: CASSARLSSYNEQFF; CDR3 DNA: TGTGCCAGCAGCGCGAGACTAAGCTCCTACAATGAGCAGTTCTTC
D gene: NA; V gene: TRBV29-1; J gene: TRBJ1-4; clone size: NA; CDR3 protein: CSVEEGPPGKGKLFF; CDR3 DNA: TGCAGCGTTGAAGAGGGGCCGCCGGGTAAAGGAAAACTGTTTTTT
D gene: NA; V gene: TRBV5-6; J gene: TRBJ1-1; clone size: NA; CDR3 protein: CASSLVGGNTEAFF; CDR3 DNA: TGTGCCAGCAGCTTGGTCGGGGGGAACACTGAAGCTTTCTTT
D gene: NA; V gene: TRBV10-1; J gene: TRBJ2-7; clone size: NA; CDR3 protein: CASSECAPPRPPHYEQYF; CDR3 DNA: TGCGCCAGCAGTGAGTGTGCCCCACCTAGACCTCCACACTACGAGCAGTACTTC
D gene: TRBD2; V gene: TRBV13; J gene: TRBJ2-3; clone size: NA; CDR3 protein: CASSTGLAGGRADTQYF; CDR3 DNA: TGTGCCAGCAGCACCGGACTAGCGGGGGGGCGGGCAGATACGCAGTATTTT
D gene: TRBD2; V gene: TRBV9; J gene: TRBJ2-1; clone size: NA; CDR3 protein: CASSVRPTGGAYNEQFF; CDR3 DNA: TGTGCCAGCAGCGTACGCCCCACGGGAGGAGCCTACAATGAGCAGTTCTTC
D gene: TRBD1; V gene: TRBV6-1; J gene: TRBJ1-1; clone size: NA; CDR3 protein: CAVLQGWRIDTEAFF; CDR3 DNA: TGTGCCGTGCTACAGGGGTGGAGAATAGACACTGAAGCTTTCTTT
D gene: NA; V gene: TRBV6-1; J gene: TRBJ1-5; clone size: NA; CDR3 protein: CASETVSNQPQHF; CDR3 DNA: TGTGCCAGCGAGACAGTAAGCAATCAGCCCCAGCATTTT
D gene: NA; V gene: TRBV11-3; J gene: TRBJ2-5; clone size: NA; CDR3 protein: CASSLEGRETQYF; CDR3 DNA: TGTGCCAGCAGCTTAGAGGGGCGGGAGACCCAGTACTTC
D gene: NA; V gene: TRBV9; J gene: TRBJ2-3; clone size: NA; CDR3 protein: CASSEEEGGRPQYF; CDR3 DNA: TGTGCCAGCAGCGAAGAGGAGGGTGGACGTCCGCAGTATTTT
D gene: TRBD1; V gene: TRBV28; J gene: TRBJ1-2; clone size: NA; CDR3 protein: CASSGTGGNHLYYGYTF; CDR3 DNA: TGTGCCAGCAGCGGTACAGGGGGTAATCATTTGTACTATGGCTACACCTTC
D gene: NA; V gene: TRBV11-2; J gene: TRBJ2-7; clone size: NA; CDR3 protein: CASSRGTASYAYEQYF; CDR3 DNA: TGTGCCAGCAGCCGCGGGACAGCGTCCTACGCCTACGAGCAGTACTTC
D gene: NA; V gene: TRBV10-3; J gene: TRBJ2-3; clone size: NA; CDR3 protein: CAISEGGATDTQYF; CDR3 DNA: TGTGCCATCAGTGAGGGGGGGGCCACAGATACGCAGTATTTT
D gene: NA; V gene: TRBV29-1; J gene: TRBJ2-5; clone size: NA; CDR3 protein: CSVEANRRETQYF; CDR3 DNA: TGCAGCGTTGAAGCGAATAGGAGAGAGACCCAGTACTTC
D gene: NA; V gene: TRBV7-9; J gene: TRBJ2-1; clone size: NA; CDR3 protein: CASSSTVWAAENEQFF; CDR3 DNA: TGTGCCAGCAGCTCCACCGTTTGGGCAGCGGAGAATGAGCAGTTCTTC
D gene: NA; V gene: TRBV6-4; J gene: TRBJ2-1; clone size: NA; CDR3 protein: CASSDSIGGYNEQFF; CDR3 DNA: TGTGCCAGCAGTGACTCCATCGGGGGTTATAATGAGCAGTTCTTC
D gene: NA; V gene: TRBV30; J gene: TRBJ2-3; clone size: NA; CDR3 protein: CAWSVQSDTQYF; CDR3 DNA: TGTGCCTGGAGTGTACAATCAGATACGCAGTATTTT
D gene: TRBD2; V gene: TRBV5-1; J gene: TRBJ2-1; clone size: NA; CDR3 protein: CASSPFGRGSYNEQFF; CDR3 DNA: TGCGCCAGCAGCCCTTTTGGGCGGGGGTCCTACAATGAGCAGTTCTTC
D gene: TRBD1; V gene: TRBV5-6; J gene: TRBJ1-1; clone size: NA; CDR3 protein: CASSLPGTGWNTEAFF; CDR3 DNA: TGTGCCAGCAGCTTGCCGGGGACAGGGTGGAACACTGAAGCTTTCTTT
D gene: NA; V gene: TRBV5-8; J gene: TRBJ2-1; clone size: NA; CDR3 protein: CASSLITNEQFF; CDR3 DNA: TGTGCCAGCAGCTTGATAACAAATGAGCAGTTCTTC
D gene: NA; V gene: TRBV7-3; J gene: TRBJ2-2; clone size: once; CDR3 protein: CASSHPGLENTGELFF; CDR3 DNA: TGTGCCAGCAGCCACCCGGGACTGGAGAACACCGGGGAGCTGTTTTTT
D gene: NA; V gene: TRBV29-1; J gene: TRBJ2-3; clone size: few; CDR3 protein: CSFVRGPDTQYF; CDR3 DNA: TGCAGCTTCGTGCGGGGTCCAGATACGCAGTATTTT
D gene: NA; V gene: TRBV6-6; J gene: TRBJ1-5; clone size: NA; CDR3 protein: CASSYQGSNQPQHF; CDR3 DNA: TGTGCCAGCAGTTACCAGGGTAGCAATCAGCCCCAGCATTTT
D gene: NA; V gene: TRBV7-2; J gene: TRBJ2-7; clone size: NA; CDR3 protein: CASSLAGTRGGANEQYF; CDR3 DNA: TGTGCCAGCAGCTTAGCGGGAACTAGGGGGGGGGCCAACGAGCAGTACTTC
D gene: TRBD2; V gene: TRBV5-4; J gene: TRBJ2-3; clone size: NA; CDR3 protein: CASSGTSGIQDTQYF; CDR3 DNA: TGTGCCAGCAGCGGGACTAGCGGAATCCAGGATACGCAGTATTTT
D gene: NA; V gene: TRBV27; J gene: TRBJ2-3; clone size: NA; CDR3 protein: CASSLSSAGLIDTQYF; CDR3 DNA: TGTGCCAGCAGTTTATCGTCGGCAGGGCTTATAGATACGCAGTATTTT
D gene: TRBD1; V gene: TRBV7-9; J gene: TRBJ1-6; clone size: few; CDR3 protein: CASTLGGTGGYSPLHF; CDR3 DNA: TGTGCCAGCACCCTAGGAGGGACAGGGGGATACTCACCCCTCCACTTT
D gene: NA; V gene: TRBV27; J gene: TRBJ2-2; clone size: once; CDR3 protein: CASGGTGSRELFF; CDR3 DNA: TGTGCCAGCGGGGGTACAGGGTCAAGGGAGCTGTTTTTT
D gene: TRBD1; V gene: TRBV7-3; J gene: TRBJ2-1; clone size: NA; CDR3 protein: CASSSTGGYWNEQFF; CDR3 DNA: TGTGCCAGCAGTTCGACAGGGGGCTATTGGAATGAGCAGTTCTTC
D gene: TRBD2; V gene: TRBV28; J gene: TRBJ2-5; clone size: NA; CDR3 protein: CASRTSGSGETQYF; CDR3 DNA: TGTGCCAGCAGGACTAGCGGGAGCGGCGAGACCCAGTACTTC
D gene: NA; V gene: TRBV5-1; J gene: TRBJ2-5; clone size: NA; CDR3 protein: CASSWGPAQGETQYF; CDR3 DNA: TGCGCCAGCAGCTGGGGCCCGGCTCAGGGAGAGACCCAGTACTTC
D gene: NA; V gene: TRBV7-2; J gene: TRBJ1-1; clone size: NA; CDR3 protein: CASSSSTGKAFF; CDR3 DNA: TGTGCCAGCAGCTCATCTACAGGGAAAGCTTTCTTT
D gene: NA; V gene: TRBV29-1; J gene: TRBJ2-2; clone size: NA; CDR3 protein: CSAKAGFRGLNTGELFF; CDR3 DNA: TGCAGCGCTAAGGCGGGGTTTCGGGGCCTGAACACCGGGGAGCTGTTTTTT
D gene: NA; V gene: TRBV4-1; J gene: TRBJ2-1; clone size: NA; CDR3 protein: CASSQVVAGDYNEQFF; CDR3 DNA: TGCGCCAGCAGCCAAGTTGTCGCGGGTGATTACAATGAGCAGTTCTTC
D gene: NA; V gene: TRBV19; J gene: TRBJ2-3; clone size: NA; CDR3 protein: CASSIAVKRDTQYF; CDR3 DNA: TGTGCCAGTAGTATCGCAGTTAAAAGAGATACGCAGTATTTT
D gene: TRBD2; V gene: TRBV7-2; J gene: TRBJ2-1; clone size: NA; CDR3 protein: CASSSGLAGYNEQFF; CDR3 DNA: TGTGCCAGCAGCTCGGGACTAGCGGGGTACAATGAGCAGTTCTTC
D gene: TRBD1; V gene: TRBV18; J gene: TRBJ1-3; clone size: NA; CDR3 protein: CASSPIGTGAGNTIYF; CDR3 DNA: TGTGCCAGCTCACCAATTGGGACAGGGGCTGGAAACACCATATATTTT
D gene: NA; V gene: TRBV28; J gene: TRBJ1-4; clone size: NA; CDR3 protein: CASSVTEPLREKLFF; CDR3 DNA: TGTGCCAGCAGTGTGACAGAGCCCCTACGGGAAAAACTGTTTTTT
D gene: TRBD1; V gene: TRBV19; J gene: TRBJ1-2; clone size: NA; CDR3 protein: CASNHFRDRRSNYGYTF; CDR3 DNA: TGTGCCAGTAACCATTTCCGGGACAGACGCTCCAACTATGGCTACACCTTC
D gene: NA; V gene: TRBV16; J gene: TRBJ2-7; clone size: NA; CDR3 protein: CASSQGSAYEQYF; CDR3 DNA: TGTGCCAGCAGCCAAGGCTCTGCTTACGAGCAGTACTTC
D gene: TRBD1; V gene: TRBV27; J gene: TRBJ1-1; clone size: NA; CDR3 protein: CASSWGTGNTEAFF; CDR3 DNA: TGTGCCAGCAGTTGGGGGACAGGCAACACTGAAGCTTTCTTT
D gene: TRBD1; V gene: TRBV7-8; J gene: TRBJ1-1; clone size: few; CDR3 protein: CASSAQGDTEAFF; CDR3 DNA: TGTGCCAGCAGCGCACAGGGGGACACTGAAGCTTTCTTT
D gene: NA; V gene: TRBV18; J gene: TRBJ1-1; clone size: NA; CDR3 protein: CASSRQVPNTEAFF; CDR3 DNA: TGTGCCAGCTCACGACAGGTGCCGAACACTGAAGCTTTCTTT